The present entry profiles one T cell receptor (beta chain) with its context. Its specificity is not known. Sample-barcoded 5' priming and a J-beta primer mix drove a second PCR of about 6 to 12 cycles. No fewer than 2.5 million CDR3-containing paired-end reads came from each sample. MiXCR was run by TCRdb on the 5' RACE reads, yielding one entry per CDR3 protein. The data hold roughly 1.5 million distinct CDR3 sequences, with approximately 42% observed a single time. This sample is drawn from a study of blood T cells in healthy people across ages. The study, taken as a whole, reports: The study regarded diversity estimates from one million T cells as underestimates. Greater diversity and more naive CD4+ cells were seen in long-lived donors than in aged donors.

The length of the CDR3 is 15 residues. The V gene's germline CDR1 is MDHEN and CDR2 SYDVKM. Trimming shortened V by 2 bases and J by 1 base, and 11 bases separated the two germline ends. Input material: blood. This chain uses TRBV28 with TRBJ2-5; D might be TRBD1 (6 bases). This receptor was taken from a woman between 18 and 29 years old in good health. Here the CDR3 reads CASSLLDRSQETQYF. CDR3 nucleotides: TGTGCCAGCAGTTTACTTGACAGGAGCCAAGAGACCCAGTACTTC.